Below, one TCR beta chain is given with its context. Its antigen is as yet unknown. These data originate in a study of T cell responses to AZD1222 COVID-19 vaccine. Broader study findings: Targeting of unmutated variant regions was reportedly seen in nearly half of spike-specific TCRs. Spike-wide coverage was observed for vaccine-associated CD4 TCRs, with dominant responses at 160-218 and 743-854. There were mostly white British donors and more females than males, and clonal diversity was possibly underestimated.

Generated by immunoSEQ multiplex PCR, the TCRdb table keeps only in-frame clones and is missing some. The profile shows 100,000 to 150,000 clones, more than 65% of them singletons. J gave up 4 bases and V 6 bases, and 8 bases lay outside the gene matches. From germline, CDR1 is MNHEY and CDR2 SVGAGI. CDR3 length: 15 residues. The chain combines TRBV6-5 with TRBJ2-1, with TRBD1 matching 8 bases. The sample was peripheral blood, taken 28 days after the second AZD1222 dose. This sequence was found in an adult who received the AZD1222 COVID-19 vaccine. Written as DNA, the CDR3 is TGTGCCAGCAGCGATACAGGGGGAATGTACAATGAGCAGTTCTTC. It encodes CASSDTGGMYNEQFF.